This passage covers 22 T cell receptor beta chains from one sample sequenced in a study of blood T cell repertoires in COVID-19 (dated by TCRdb to the early 2020s). The library was built by means of the immunoSEQ multiplex PCR assay. The table comes from immuneACCESS by way of TCRdb, which keeps in-frame sequences with V and J called. Part of the clones is missing from these tables; in studies checked, under half for an unresolved V gene and the rest for unknown reasons. Counted in this sample were about 150,000 clones; under 95% of them appeared once. The ten largest clonotypes hold less than 0.6% of the sample. The sequencing input was peripheral blood. The receptors stem from a man in his fifties with acute or convalescent COVID-19.

This chain connects TRBV7-9 to TRBJ2-5, with TRBD2 as a possible D gene (6 bases). V was clipped by 7 bases and J by 4 bases, with 13 bases between them. The CDR3 covers 13 residues. Germline CDR1 reads SEHNR; CDR2 reads FQNEAQ (reference sequence). CDR3 amino acids: CASTPNSGETQYF. In DNA form, the CDR3 reads TGTGCCAGCACCCCGAATAGCGGAGAGACCCAGTACTTC.

This sequence joins TRBV25-1 and TRBJ1-6; TRBD1 matches 9 bases. This CDR3 is 13 amino acids long. Germline lookup yields CDR1 MGHDK and CDR2 SYGVNS. Losses at the gene ends were 9 bases for V and 9 bases for J; bases not matched to a gene: 6. The CDR3 nucleotides read TGTGCCAGTGCCGGGACAGGGTTTTCACCCCTCCACTTT. Encoded protein: CASAGTGFSPLHF. The full variable domain, its missing parts supplied by reference TRBV25-1 and TRBJ1-6, is EADIYQTPRYLVIGTGKKITLECSQTMGHDKMYWYQQDPGMELHLIHYSYGVNSTEKGDLSSESTVSRIRTEHFPLTLESARPSHTSQYLCASAGTGFSPLHFGNGTRLTVT.

The gene calls are TRBV30 and TRBJ1-5; 7 nucleotides agree with TRBD1. Germline lookup yields CDR1 GTSNPN and CDR2 SVGIG (reference sequence). J gave up 7 bases and V 3 bases, and 6 bases lay outside the gene matches. The CDR3 sequence is 13 residues long. The CDR3 loop reads CAWSRGNGQPQHF. Here the CDR3 DNA reads TGTGCCTGGAGCAGGGGGAACGGACAGCCCCAGCATTTT.

This clone was recorded only once. This chain uses TRBV19 with TRBJ2-2; TRBD2 is a possible D gene (5 bases). Trimming removed 6 bases from V and 3 bases from J, with 26 bases in between. CDR1 and CDR2 (germline): LNHDA, SQIVND (reference sequence). The CDR3 totals 19 residues. The CDR3 region has the DNA TGTGCCAGTAGCCCCGGACTTTTCAGGCCCCGAAACCACACCGGGGAGCTGTTTTTT. Its translation is CASSPGLFRPRNHTGELFF. Full variable domain (outside the CDR3, taken from reference TRBV19 and TRBJ2-2): DGGITQSPKYLFRKEGQNVTLSCEQNLNHDAMYWYRQDPGQGLRLIYYSQIVNDFQKGDIAEGYSVSREKKESFPLTVTSAQKNPTAFYLCASSPGLFRPRNHTGELFFGEGSRLTVL.

The chain couples TRBV27 to TRBJ1-2; D is ambiguous. The V gene lost 6 bases and the J gene lost 0 bases, with 8 bases spanning the gap. Germline V gene data show CDR1 as MNHEY and CDR2 as SMNVEV (reference sequence). This CDR3 region has 13 residues. The CDR3 coding sequence is TGTGCCAGCAGCCCATCAGCTAACTATGGCTACACCTTC. Its protein is CASSPSANYGYTF.

The chain joins TRBV27 to TRBJ2-1, with D perhaps matching TRBD2 (6 bases). Germline-derived CDR1 and CDR2 are MNHEY and SMNVEV (reference sequence). The CDR3 runs 14 residues. Trimming removed 3 bases from V and 6 bases from J, with 12 bases in between. DNA for the CDR3: TGTGCCAGCAGTTTTCGGTTAGCGGCCAATGAGCAGTTCTTC. Protein: CASSFRLAANEQFF.

This clone has only one observation. The V and J genes are TRBV2 and TRBJ2-7, with D possibly TRBD2 on 7 matching bases. Germline assignment: CDR1 SNHLY and CDR2 FYNNEI. The V end was cut by 6 bases, the J end by 0 bases, with 18 bases between. This CDR3 comprises 16 residues. The CDR3 DNA follows: TGTGCCAGCAGCCTGACGGGGGGCATACTCTCCTACGAGCAGTACTTC. This codes for CASSLTGGILSYEQYF.

V is TRBV5-5 and J is TRBJ1-1; D is ambiguous. Germline V gene lookup returns CDR1 SGHKS and CDR2 YYEKEE (reference sequence). With 0 bases removed from V and 10 bases from J, the gap between germline ends came to 10 bases. The CDR3 is 12 residues long. The CDR3 coding sequence is TGTGCCAGCAGCTTGGAGCGGGTACCAGCTTTCTTT. It is translated as CASSLERVPAFF.

This clone occurred a few times. CDR3 in DNA: TGTGCCAGCGGTCCGGGACACAACTCCTACGAGCAGTACTTC. Its protein product is CASGPGHNSYEQYF. The rearrangement links TRBV11-2 to TRBJ2-7, with D possibly matching TRBD1 (6 bases). Germline V gene data show CDR1 as SGHAT and CDR2 as FQNNGV. Trimming took off 8 bases at V and 0 bases at J, with 14 bases between the two ends. This CDR3 contains 14 residues.

The chain is built from TRBV9 and TRBJ2-3; 7 nucleotides match TRBD2. The CDR3 totals 14 residues. Germline V gene data show CDR1 as SGDLS and CDR2 as YYNGEE. The J segment lost 1 base and the V segment lost 3 bases, leaving 2 bases of the junction unmatched. The CDR3 coding sequence is TGTGCCAGCAGCGGAGGACTAGGCACAGATACGCAGTATTTT. Protein sequence: CASSGGLGTDTQYF.

V usage is TRBV28 and J usage is TRBJ1-5; 9 nucleotides agree with TRBD1. Unmatched junction bases numbered 6, after V lost 5 bases and J lost 1 base. Germline CDR1 MDHEN, CDR2 SYDVKM. The CDR3 is made up of 16 amino acids. CDR3 protein: CASSNYRGRSNQPQHF. CDR3 DNA sequence: TGTGCCAGCAGTAACTACAGGGGGCGAAGCAATCAGCCCCAGCATTTT.

CDR3 nucleotides: TGTGCCAGCACCCCCGGACAGGGAGCACCCCTCCACTTT. Translating it yields CASTPGQGAPLHF. The V gene is TRBV19, the J gene TRBJ1-6, with 8 positions matching TRBD1. This CDR3 has 13 amino acids. Germline CDR1 and CDR2: LNHDA and SQIVND (reference sequence). Trimming at V came to 9 bases and at J to 11 bases, leaving 9 bases not matched to a gene.

The V and J genes are TRBV6-5 and TRBJ1-3; the match to TRBD1 covers 7 bases. Per the germline V gene, CDR1 is MNHEY and CDR2 is SVGAGI. CDR3 length equals 14 residues. V was clipped by 10 bases and J by 0 bases; unmatched bases: 6. The DNA for the CDR3 is TGTGCCACAGGGGGGACAAACTCTGGAAACACCATATATTTT. Residues: CATGGTNSGNTIYF.

V is TRBV4-1 and J is TRBJ2-3; 13 nucleotides match TRBD2. CDR3 size: 18 residues. Trimming took 3 bases from V and 0 from J; bases not matched to a gene: 6. Germline lookup yields CDR1 MGHRA and CDR2 YSYEKL. The CDR3 region is CASSHGGGLAGSTDTQYF. Written as DNA, the CDR3 is TGCGCCAGCAGCCATGGAGGGGGACTAGCGGGGAGCACAGATACGCAGTATTTT.

The chain employs TRBV29-1 and TRBJ1-1; possible D gene TRBD1, 5 bases. This CDR3 has 13 residues. V lost 5 bases and J 4 bases, leaving 14 bases between the germline ends. The germline CDR1 and CDR2 sequences are SQVTM and ANQGSEA. The CDR3 DNA is TGCAGCGTTCTTGGGGGGGTATTCACTGAAGCTTTCTTT. It specifies CSVLGGVFTEAFF.

The rearrangement uses TRBV9 and TRBJ2-2; 8 bases fit TRBD2. V gave up 3 bases and J gave up 4 bases; unmatched junction bases: 11. The CDR3 length is 17 residues. Germline assignment: CDR1 SGDLS and CDR2 YYNGEE. CDR3 nucleotide sequence: TGTGCCAGCAGCGCACGACTAGGAGCGGGAGTCACCGGGGAGCTGTTTTTT. Its protein is CASSARLGAGVTGELFF.

The J gene is TRBJ1-2, the V gene TRBV28; 8 positions match TRBD1. The CDR3 runs 15 residues. The V gene end was trimmed by 5 bases and the J gene end by 4 bases; junction bases not matched to a gene: 9. Germline V gives CDR1 MDHEN, CDR2 SYDVKM. The CDR3 coding sequence is TGTGCCAGCAGTGTAACTCCCGGGACAGGCTATGGCTACACCTTC. Translating gives CASSVTPGTGYGYTF.

The rearrangement links TRBV28 to TRBJ1-1, with D unclear. Trimming took off 3 bases at V and 1 base at J, with 9 bases between the two ends. This CDR3 is built from 14 residues. Germline CDR1 and CDR2: MDHEN and SYDVKM. In DNA form, the CDR3 reads TGTGCCAGCAGTTTTGGGCAGAAGAACACTGAAGCTTTCTTT. The encoded protein is CASSFGQKNTEAFF.

V and J are TRBV5-6 and TRBJ2-1; 7 bases fit TRBD1. CDR1 is SGHDT, CDR2 YYEEEE, per germline. The length of the CDR3 is 16 residues. Trimming at V came to 5 bases and at J to 4 bases, leaving 12 bases not matched to a gene. CDR3 nucleotide sequence: TGTGCCAGCAGGTCTTTCCGGACAGGATCTTACAATGAGCAGTTCTTC. Protein: CASRSFRTGSYNEQFF. Looking up the rest from reference TRBV5-6 and TRBJ2-1 gives the full variable domain: DAGVTQSPTHLIKTRGQQVTLRCSPKSGHDTVSWYQQALGQGPQFIFQYYEEEERQRGNFPDRFSGHQFPNYSSELNVNALLLGDSALYLCASRSFRTGSYNEQFFGPGTRLTVL.

The gene calls are TRBV18 and TRBJ1-1; 11 bases are shared with TRBD1. Germline values: CDR1 KGHSH, CDR2 LQKENI. J lost 6 bases, V lost 4 bases, and 4 bases had no gene match. The CDR3 sequence is 14 residues long. CDR3 in DNA: TGTGCCAGCTCACTGGGACAGGGGGACCCTGAAGCTTTCTTT. Its translation: CASSLGQGDPEAFF.

This clone was seen only once. V usage is TRBV10-3 and J usage is TRBJ2-7; D uncertain. The germline gives CDR1 ENHRY, CDR2 SYGVKD. The CDR3 totals 12 residues. V gave up 8 bases and J gave up 0 bases, with 8 bases separating them. CDR3 coding DNA: TGTGCCATCGCTAAGAGCTCCTACGAGCAGTACGTC. Its translation: CAIAKSSYEQYV.

This sequence joins TRBV7-8 and TRBJ2-1; tentatively, D is TRBD2 (7 bases). This CDR3 region has 16 residues. Trimming stripped 1 base from V and 2 bases from J, with 12 bases between. The germline V gene encodes CDR1 SGHVS and CDR2 FQNEAQ. CDR3: CASSLVTGGPYNEQFF. CDR3 bases: TGTGCCAGCAGCTTAGTGACGGGGGGCCCCTACAATGAGCAGTTCTTC.